The 10 T cell receptor beta chains below all came from one sample that was sequenced in a study of T cell repertoires in cytomegalovirus infection. No antigen has been assigned to these receptors. TCRdb independently ran MiXCR on the reads; one entry per CDR3 protein. The table includes hundreds of thousands of distinct CDR3 sequences, about two fifths detected once. The sample was cultured PBMCs, taken from culture after CMV antigen stimulation. The receptors were gathered from a human donor in good health (CMV status not recorded). Some clones in this sample may be carry-over from other donors' samples.

V gene TRBV7-9 combines with J gene TRBJ1-6; D remains ambiguous. The CDR3 is 13 residues long. CDR1 is SEHNR and CDR2 is FQNEAQ in the germline V gene (reference sequence). Trimming pared 6 bases from V and 10 bases from J, leaving 13 bases between. The CDR3 nucleotides read TGTGCCAGCAGTAAAGGATACGACTCACCCCTCCACTTT. Translating gives CASSKGYDSPLHF.

The chain uses TRBV20-1 and TRBJ1-4; weak D call: TRBD1 (5 bases). Germline-derived CDR1 and CDR2 are DFQATT and SNEGSKA (reference sequence). The V and J ends lost 6 bases and 3 bases respectively, with 17 bases between them. The CDR3 sequence is 15 residues long. The CDR3 protein is CSALGSGGANEKLFF. The CDR3 DNA follows: TGCAGTGCCCTAGGGAGCGGGGGAGCTAATGAAAAACTGTTTTTT.

The V and J genes are TRBV18 and TRBJ2-1, with 12 bases that match TRBD2. The CDR3 is 15 amino acids. The germline V gene encodes CDR1 KGHSH and CDR2 LQKENI. V dropped 0 bases and J dropped 9; count of bases not matched to a gene: 3. CDR3 in amino acids: CASSPPTSGSGEQFF. The CDR3 bases are TGTGCCAGCTCACCACCGACTAGCGGGAGCGGTGAGCAGTTCTTC. Drawing the rest from reference TRBV18 and TRBJ2-1, the complete variable domain is NAGVMQNPRHLVRRRGQEARLRCSPMKGHSHVYWYRQLPEEGLKFMVYLQKENIIDESGMPKERFSAEFPKEGPSILRIQQVVRGDSAAYFCASSPPTSGSGEQFFGPGTRLTVL.

The chain joins TRBV6-6 to TRBJ2-2; TRBD1 is a possible D gene (5 bases). Germline V gene data show CDR1 as MNHNY and CDR2 as SVGAGI (reference sequence). The CDR3 is made up of 14 amino acids. V was trimmed by 3 bases and J by 7 bases, leaving 12 bases between them. CDR3 nucleotides: TGTGCCAGCAGTTATGGGTGGGGCGTCGGGGAGCTGTTTTTT. It codes for CASSYGWGVGELFF.

The table lists this clonotype with a few counts. The CDR3 spells CASTSNARGFSNQPQHF. The CDR3 DNA reads TGTGCCAGCACATCTAATGCAAGGGGATTTAGCAATCAGCCCCAGCATTTT. The J gene is TRBJ1-5, the V gene TRBV12-3 or TRBV12-4, with D possibly being TRBD1 (5 bases). V was clipped by 7 bases and J by 0 bases, with 19 bases between them. The CDR3 loop spans 17 amino acids.

The chain joins TRBV6-2 or TRBV6-3 to TRBJ2-7, with TRBD1 matching over 7 bases. The CDR3 is 12 amino acids. Germline V lookup: CDR1 MNHEY, CDR2 SVGEGT. Germline trimming cut 8 bases from V and 6 bases from J; bases unmatched to any gene: 7. The chain's CDR3 is CASQTGRSEQYF. The CDR3, as DNA: TGTGCCAGCCAGACAGGGCGATCCGAGCAGTACTTC.

This clonotype showed up just once. The V and J genes are TRBV20-1 and TRBJ2-5; a weak D match, TRBD2 (5 bases). In germline, CDR1 is DFQATT, CDR2 SNEGSKA (reference sequence). V was clipped by 6 bases and J by 4 bases, with 15 bases between them. This CDR3 contains 13 residues. CDR3 in amino acids: CSAPLAMGETQYF. CDR3 coding DNA: TGCAGTGCACCCCTAGCAATGGGAGAGACCCAGTACTTC.

The V gene is TRBV5-6, the J gene TRBJ2-3, with TRBD2 identical over 10 bases. The CDR3 sequence is 15 residues long. With V trimmed by 5 bases and J by 2 bases, 5 bases remained unmatched. CDR1 SGHDT and CDR2 YYEEEE come from the germline V gene. CDR3 bases: TGTGCCAGCAGATCTCTAGCGGGGGTCACAGATACGCAGTATTTT. Encoded protein: CASRSLAGVTDTQYF.

This clonotype was observed at least ten times. V is TRBV7-2 and J is TRBJ1-5; 7 positions match TRBD1. This CDR3 has 15 residues. V was pared by 5 bases and J by 11 bases, with 15 bases of the junction left unmatched. Germline assignment: CDR1 SGHTA and CDR2 FQGNSA. The CDR3 loop is CASSATGPNGGSQHF. Written as DNA, the CDR3 is TGTGCCAGCAGCGCGACAGGGCCCAACGGGGGGTCCCAGCATTTT.

This clonotype was seen a handful of times. J is TRBJ2-2 and V is TRBV19; D is unclear. The germline V gene has CDR1 LNHDA and CDR2 SQIVND (reference sequence). The length of the CDR3 is 12 residues. The germline V and J ends were trimmed by 7 bases and 9 bases, with 12 bases remaining between them. CDR3 DNA: TGTGCCAGTACCACTTTCGGGTGGGAGCTGTTTTTT. Translating it yields CASTTFGWELFF.